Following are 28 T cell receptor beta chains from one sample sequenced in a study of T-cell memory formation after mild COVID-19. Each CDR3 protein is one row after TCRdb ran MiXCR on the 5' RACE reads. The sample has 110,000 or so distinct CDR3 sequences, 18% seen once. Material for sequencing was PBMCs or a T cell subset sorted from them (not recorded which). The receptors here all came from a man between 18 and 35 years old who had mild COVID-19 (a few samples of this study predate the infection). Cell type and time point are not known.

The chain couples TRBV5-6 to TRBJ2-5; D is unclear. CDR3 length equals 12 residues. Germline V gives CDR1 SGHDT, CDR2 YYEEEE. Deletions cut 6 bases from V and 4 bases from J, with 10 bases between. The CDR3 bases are TGTGCCAGCACTGCTACGGCAGAGACCCAGTACTTC. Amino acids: CASTATAETQYF.

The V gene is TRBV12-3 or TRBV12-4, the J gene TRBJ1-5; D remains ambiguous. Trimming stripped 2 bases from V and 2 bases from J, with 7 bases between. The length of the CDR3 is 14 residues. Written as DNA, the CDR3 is TGTGCCAGCAGTTTAAGATGGGGCAATCAGCCCCAGCATTTT. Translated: CASSLRWGNQPQHF.

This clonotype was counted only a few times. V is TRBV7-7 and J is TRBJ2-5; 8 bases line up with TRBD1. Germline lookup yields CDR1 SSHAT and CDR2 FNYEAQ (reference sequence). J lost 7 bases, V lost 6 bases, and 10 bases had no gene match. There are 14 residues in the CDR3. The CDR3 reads CASSAQTGEGTQYF. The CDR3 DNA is TGTGCCAGCAGTGCCCAGACAGGGGAAGGGACCCAGTACTTC.

The CDR3 sequence: CASSPGTSGEQYV. CDR3 nucleotide sequence: TGTGCCAGCAGCCCGGGGACTAGCGGCGAGCAGTACGTC. The chain couples TRBV3-1 to TRBJ2-7; 11 bases align to TRBD2. The junction had 2 bases not matched to a gene; V was cut back by 4 bases and J by 6 bases. Germline V lookup: CDR1 LGHDT, CDR2 YNNKEL (reference sequence). This CDR3 spans 13 amino acids.

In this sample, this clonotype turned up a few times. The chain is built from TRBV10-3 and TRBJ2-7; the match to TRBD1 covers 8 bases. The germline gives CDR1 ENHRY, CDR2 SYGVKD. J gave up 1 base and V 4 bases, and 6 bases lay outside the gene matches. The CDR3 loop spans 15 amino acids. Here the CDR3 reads CAISGRQGSSYEQYF. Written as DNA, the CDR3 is TGTGCCATCAGTGGTAGACAGGGGTCTTCCTACGAGCAGTACTTC.

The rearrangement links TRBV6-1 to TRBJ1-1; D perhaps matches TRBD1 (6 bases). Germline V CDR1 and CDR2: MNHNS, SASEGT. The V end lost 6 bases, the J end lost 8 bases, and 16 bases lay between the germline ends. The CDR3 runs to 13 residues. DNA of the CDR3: TGTGCCAGCAGCATTACCAGGGGATCCGAAGCTTTCTTT. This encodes CASSITRGSEAFF.

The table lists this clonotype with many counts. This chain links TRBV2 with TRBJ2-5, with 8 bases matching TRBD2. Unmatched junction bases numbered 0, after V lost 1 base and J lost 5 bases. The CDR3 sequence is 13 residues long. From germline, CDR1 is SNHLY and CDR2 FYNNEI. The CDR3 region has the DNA TGTGCCAGCAGTGAAGAGCGGGGGGAGACCCAGTACTTC. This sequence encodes CASSEERGETQYF.

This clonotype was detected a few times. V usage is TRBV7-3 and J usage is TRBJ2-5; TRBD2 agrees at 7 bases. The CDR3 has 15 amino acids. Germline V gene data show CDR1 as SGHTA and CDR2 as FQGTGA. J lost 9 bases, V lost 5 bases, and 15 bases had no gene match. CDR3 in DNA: TGTGCCAGCAGCCCCGGGGGGTTAGCGCCAAGGGCCCAGTACTTC. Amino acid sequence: CASSPGGLAPRAQYF.

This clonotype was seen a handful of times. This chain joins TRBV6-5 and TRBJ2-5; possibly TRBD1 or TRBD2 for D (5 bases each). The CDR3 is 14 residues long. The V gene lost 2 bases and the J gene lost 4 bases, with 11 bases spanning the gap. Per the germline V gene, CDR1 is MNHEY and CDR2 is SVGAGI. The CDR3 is CASSYGDDRETQYF. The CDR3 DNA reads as TGTGCCAGCAGTTACGGGGACGATCGAGAGACCCAGTACTTC.

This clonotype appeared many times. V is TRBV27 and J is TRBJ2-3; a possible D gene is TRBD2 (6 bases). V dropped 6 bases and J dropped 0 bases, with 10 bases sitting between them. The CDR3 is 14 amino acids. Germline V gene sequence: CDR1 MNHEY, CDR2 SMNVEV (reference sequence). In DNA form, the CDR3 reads TGTGCCAGCAGATTAGCGGATAGCACAGATACGCAGTATTTT. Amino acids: CASRLADSTDTQYF.

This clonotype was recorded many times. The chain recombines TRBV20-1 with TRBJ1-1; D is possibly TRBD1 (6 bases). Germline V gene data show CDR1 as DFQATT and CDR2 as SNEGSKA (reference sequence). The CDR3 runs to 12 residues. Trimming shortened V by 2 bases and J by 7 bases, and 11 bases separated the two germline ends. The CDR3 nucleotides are TGCAGTGCTAGAACTCAGGGGAGTGAAGCTTTCTTT. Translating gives CSARTQGSEAFF.

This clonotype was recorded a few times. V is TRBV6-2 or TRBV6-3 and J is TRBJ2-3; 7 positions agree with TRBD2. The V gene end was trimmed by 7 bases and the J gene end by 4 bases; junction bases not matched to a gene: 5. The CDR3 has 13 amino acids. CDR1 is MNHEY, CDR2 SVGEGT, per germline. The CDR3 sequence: CASIFAGADTQYF. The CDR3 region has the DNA TGTGCCAGCATCTTTGCGGGGGCAGATACGCAGTATTTT.

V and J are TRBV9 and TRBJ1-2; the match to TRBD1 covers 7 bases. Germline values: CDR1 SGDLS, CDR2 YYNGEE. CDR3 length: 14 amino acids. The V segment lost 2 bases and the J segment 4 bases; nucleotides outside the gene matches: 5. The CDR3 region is CASSVDGTVYGYTF. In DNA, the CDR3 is TGTGCCAGCAGCGTTGACGGGACAGTCTATGGCTACACCTTC.

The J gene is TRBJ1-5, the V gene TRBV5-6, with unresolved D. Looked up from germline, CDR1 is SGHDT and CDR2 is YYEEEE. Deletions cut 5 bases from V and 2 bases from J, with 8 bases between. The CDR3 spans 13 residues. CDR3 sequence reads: CASSRWGNQPQHF. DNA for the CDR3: TGTGCCAGCAGTAGGTGGGGCAATCAGCCCCAGCATTTT.

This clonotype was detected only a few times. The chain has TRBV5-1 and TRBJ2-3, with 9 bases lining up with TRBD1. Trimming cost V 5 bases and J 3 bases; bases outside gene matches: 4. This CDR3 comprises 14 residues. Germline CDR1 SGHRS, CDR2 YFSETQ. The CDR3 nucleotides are TGCGCCAGCAGACCGACAGGGGGTACAGATACGCAGTATTTT. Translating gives CASRPTGGTDTQYF.

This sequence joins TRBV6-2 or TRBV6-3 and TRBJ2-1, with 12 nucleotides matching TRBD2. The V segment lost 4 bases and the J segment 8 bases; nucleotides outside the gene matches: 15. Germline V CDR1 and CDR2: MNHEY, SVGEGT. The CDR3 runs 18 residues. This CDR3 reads CASSFPTLLAGGEDEQFF. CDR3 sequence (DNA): TGTGCCAGCAGTTTTCCTACTTTACTAGCGGGGGGAGAGGATGAGCAGTTCTTC.

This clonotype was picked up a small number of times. DNA of the CDR3: TGTGCCATCAGGGAGACAGGAAGTAGCACAGATACGCAGTATTTT. Its protein product is CAIRETGSSTDTQYF. The chain recombines TRBV10-3 with TRBJ2-3; D is possibly TRBD1 (6 bases). CDR1 and CDR2 (germline): ENHRY, SYGVKD. The CDR3 consists of 15 residues. Trimming shortened V by 6 bases and J by 0 bases, and 13 bases separated the two germline ends.

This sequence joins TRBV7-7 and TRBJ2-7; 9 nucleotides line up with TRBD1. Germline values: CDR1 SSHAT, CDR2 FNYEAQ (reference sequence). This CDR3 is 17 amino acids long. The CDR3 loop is CASSLVRFKWDRDEQYV. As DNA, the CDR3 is TGTGCTAGCAGCTTAGTCCGTTTCAAGTGGGACAGGGACGAGCAGTACGTC.

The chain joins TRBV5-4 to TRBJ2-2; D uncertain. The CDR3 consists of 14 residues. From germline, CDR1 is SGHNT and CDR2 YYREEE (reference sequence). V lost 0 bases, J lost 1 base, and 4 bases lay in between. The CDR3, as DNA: TGTGCCAGCAGCTTGGTACAGAACACCGGGGAGCTGTTTTTT. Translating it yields CASSLVQNTGELFF.

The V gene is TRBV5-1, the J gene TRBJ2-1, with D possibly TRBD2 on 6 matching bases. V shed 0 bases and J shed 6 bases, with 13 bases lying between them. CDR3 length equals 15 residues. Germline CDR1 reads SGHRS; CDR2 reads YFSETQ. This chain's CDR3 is CASSLGLEGLNEQFF. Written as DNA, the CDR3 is TGCGCCAGCAGCTTGGGACTAGAAGGTCTCAATGAGCAGTTCTTC.

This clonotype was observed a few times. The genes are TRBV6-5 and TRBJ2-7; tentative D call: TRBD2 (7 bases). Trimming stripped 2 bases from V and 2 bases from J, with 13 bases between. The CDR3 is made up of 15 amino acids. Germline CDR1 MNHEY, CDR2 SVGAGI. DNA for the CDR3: TGTGCCAGCAGTTACATGGGGGGGGCAGCCTACGAGCAGTACTTC. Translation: CASSYMGGAAYEQYF.

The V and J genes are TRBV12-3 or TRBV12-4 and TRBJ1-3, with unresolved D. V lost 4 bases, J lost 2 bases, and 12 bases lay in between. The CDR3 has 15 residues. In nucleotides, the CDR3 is TGTGCCAGCAGTTCTGGTAGGGCAGCTGGAAACACCATATATTTT. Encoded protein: CASSSGRAAGNTIYF.

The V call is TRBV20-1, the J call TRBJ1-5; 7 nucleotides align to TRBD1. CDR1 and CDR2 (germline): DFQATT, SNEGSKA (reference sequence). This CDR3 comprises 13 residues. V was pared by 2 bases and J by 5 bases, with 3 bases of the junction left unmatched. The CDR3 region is CSARRDSDQPQHF. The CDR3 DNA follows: TGCAGTGCTAGAAGGGACAGTGATCAGCCCCAGCATTTT.

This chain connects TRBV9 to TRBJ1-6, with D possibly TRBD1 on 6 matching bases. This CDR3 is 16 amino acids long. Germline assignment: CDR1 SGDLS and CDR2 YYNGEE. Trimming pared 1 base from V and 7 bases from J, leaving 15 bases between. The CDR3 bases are TGTGCCAGCAGCGTACTCACCTTCGGACAGAATTCACCCCTCCACTTT. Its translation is CASSVLTFGQNSPLHF.

The CDR3 reads CASSLDLEGGFFGKLFF. The CDR3 coding sequence is TGTGCCAGCAGCTTGGACCTTGAGGGGGGCTTTTTCGGAAAACTGTTTTTT. V gene TRBV7-2 combines with J gene TRBJ1-4, with D tentatively TRBD1 (6 bases). CDR1 and CDR2 (germline): SGHTA, FQGNSA. Trimming removed 3 bases at V and 10 bases at J, with 24 bases between. The CDR3 has 17 residues.

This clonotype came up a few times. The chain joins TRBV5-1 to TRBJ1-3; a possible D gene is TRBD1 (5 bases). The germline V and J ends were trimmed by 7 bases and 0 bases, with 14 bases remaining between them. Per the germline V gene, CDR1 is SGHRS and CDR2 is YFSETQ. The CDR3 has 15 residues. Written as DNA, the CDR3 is TGCGCCAGCGCACCAACAGGACCCTCTGGAAACACCATATATTTT. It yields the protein CASAPTGPSGNTIYF.

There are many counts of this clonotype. The CDR3 spells CASSPPLAGGTQYF. The CDR3 DNA reads as TGTGCCAGCTCACCACCACTAGCAGGAGGTACGCAGTATTTT. J is TRBJ2-3 and V is TRBV18; maybe TRBD2 (6 bases). The length of the CDR3 is 14 residues. Trimming removed 0 bases from V and 8 bases from J, with 12 bases in between. Germline V gene sequence: CDR1 KGHSH, CDR2 LQKENI.

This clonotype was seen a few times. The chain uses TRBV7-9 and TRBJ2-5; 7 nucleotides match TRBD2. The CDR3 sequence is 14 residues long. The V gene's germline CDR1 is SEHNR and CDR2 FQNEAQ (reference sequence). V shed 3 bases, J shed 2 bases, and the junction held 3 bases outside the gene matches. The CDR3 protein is CASSFGGGQETQYF. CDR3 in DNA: TGTGCCAGCAGCTTCGGCGGGGGACAAGAGACCCAGTACTTC.